This record looks at one T cell receptor beta chain sequence and its context. This entry is derived from a study of cytomegalovirus exposure and HLA in healthy donors. Despite likely unrecorded immune exposures, the donors were nominally healthy at the time of sampling. The primer mix had 60 Vbeta and 13 Jbeta primers. TCRdb's copy holds only in-frame clones and misses some; the assay was immunoSEQ multiplex PCR. The table lists some 71,000 clones, approximately 74% of them singletons. There are 14 residues in the CDR3. Germline CDR1 and CDR2: MGHDK and SYGVNS. V shed 4 bases and J 4 bases; nucleotides not matched to a gene: 5.

What was sequenced was PBMCs. The rearrangement links TRBV25-1 to TRBJ1-2; 8 bases agree with TRBD1. The receptor was derived from a young woman in good health and CMV-seropositive. DNA of the CDR3: TGTGCCAGCAGTGCGGGACAGGTTAGCTATGGCTACACCTTC. Its translation is CASSAGQVSYGYTF.